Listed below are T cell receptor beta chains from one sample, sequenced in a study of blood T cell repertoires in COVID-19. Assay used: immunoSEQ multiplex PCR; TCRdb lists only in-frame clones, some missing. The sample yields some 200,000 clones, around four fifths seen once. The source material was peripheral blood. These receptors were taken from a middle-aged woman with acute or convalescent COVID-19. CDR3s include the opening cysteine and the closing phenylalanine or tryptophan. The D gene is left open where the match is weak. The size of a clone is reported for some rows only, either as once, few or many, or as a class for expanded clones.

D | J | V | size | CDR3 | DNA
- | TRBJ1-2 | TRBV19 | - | CASTFLGVNYGYTF | TGTGCCAGTACCTTCCTAGGAGTTAACTATGGCTACACCTTC
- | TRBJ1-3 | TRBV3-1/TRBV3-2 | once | CASSQPGNTIYF | TGTGCCAGCAGCCAACCAGGAAACACCATATATTTT
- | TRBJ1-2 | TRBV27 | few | CASSFSGANYGYTF | TGTGCCAGCAGTTTTTCGGGGGCTAACTATGGCTACACCTTC
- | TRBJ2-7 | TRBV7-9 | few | CASSLGQKNYEQYF | TGTGCCAGCAGCTTAGGACAGAAGAACTACGAGCAGTACTTC
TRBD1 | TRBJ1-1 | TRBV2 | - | CASRYDRGEEAFF | TGTGCCAGCAGGTACGACAGGGGCGAAGAAGCTTTCTTT
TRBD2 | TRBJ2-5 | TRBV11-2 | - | CASSPSGGVYQETQYF | TGTGCCAGCAGCCCGAGCGGGGGGGTCTACCAAGAGACCCAGTACTTC
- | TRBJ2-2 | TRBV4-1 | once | CASTPVQGNTGELFF | TGCGCCAGCACCCCGGTACAGGGGAACACCGGGGAGCTGTTTTTT
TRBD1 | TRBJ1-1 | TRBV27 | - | CASNRQGPNTEAFF | TGTGCCAGCAACCGACAGGGCCCGAACACTGAAGCTTTCTTT
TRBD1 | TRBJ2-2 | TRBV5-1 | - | CASSLPWTGQAGELFF | TGCGCCAGCAGCCTACCCTGGACAGGGCAGGCCGGGGAGCTGTTTTTT
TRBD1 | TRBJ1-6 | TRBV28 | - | CASSLGQPNSPLHF | TGTGCCAGCAGTTTGGGACAGCCAAATTCACCCCTCCACTTT
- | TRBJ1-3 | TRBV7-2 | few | CASSSGATGNTIYF | TGTGCCAGCAGCTCAGGGGCTACTGGAAACACCATATATTTT
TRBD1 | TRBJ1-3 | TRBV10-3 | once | CAIRATGGNTIYF | TGTGCCATCAGAGCGACAGGGGGAAACACCATATATTTT
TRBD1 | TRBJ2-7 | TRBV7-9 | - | CASSSGTDYEQYF | TGTGCCAGCAGCTCTGGGACAGATTACGAGCAGTACTTC
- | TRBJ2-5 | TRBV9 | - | CASSVRRGGETQYF | TGTGCCAGCAGCGTTAGAAGGGGGGGAGAGACCCAGTACTTC
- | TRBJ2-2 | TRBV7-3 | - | CASSRGTPGTGELFF | TGTGCCAGCAGCCGCGGGACTCCCGGCACCGGGGAGCTGTTTTTT
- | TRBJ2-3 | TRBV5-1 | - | CASSLGPGSTDTQYF | TGCGCCAGCAGCTTGGGTCCAGGTAGCACAGATACGCAGTATTTT
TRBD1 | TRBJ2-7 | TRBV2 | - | CASSGLIQGAGEQYF | TGTGCCAGCAGTGGCCTGATACAGGGGGCGGGCGAGCAGTACTTC
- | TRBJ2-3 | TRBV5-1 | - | CASSLALARGTDTQYF | TGCGCCAGCAGCTTGGCCCTAGCGAGAGGCACAGATACGCAGTATTTT
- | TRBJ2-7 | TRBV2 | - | CASSVTRVPHEQYF | TGTGCCAGCAGTGTGACCCGGGTGCCTCACGAGCAGTACTTC
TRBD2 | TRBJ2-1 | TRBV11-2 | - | CASSFPTSPHEQFF | TGTGCCAGCAGCTTTCCGACTAGCCCGCATGAGCAGTTCTTC
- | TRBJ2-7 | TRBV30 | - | CAWGRSTYEQYF | TGTGCCTGGGGGCGGTCGACCTACGAGCAGTACTTC
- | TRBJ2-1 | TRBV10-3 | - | CAILDSGNEQFF | TGTGCCATCCTAGATTCGGGCAATGAGCAGTTCTTC
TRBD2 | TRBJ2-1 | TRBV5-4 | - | CASTRGATSGGNEQFF | TGTGCCAGCACCAGGGGGGCCACTAGCGGGGGCAATGAGCAGTTCTTC
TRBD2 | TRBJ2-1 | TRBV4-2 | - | CASSQPLAGGGGEQFF | TGTGCCAGCAGCCAACCACTAGCGGGGGGGGGTGGCGAGCAGTTCTTC
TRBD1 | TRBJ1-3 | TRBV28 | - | CASSIDRVRNTIYF | TGTGCCAGCAGTATCGACAGGGTGAGGAACACCATATATTTT
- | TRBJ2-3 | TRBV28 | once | CASSLRVGVGSTDTQYF | TGTGCCAGCAGTTTAAGGGTAGGGGTAGGTAGCACAGATACGCAGTATTTT
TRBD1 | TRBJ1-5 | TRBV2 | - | CASREGAGGNQPQHF | TGTGCCAGCAGGGAGGGGGCGGGCGGCAATCAGCCCCAGCATTTT
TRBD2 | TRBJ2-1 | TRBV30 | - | CAGRASGGNEQFF | TGTGCCGGACGGGCTAGCGGGGGGAATGAGCAGTTCTTC
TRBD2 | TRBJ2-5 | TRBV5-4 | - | CASSPKGGGAAETQYF | TGTGCCAGCAGCCCAAAGGGCGGGGGGGCCGCAGAGACCCAGTACTTC
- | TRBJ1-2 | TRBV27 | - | CASSLYSYGYTF | TGTGCCAGCAGTTTGTACAGCTATGGCTACACCTTC
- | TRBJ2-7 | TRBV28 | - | CASSDRGEQYF | TGTGCCAGCAGTGATCGAGGTGAGCAGTACTTC
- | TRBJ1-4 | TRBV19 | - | CASSMVPREGEKLFF | TGTGCCAGTAGTATGGTCCCCAGGGAAGGAGAAAAACTGTTTTTT
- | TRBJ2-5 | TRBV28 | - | CASSLGGRETQYF | TGTGCCAGCAGTTTGGGGGGAAGAGAGACCCAGTACTTC
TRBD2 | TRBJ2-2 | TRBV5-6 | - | CASSKPGLAGVGELFF | TGTGCCAGCAGCAAACCGGGACTAGCGGGAGTCGGGGAGCTGTTTTTT
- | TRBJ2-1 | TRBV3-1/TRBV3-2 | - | CASSQPMAGYNEQFF | TGTGCCAGCAGCCAACCAATGGCGGGATACAATGAGCAGTTCTTC
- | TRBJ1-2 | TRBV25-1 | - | CASSESVGKRGYTF | TGTGCCAGCAGTGAATCTGTAGGGAAGCGGGGCTACACCTTC
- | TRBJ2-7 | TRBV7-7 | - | CASSLRGWGDEQYF | TGTGCTAGCAGCTTACGGGGGTGGGGGGACGAGCAGTACTTC
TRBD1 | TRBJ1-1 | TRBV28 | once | CASSLWDRGSEAFF | TGTGCCAGCAGTTTGTGGGACAGGGGGTCTGAAGCTTTCTTT
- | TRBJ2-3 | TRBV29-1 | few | CSVDTGGSRDYSTQYF | TGCAGCGTGGATACGGGGGGCAGCCGGGACTATAGCACGCAGTATTTT
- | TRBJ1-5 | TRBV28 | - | CASSSVVLDQPQHF | TGTGCCAGCAGTTCCGTCGTCCTTGATCAGCCCCAGCATTTT
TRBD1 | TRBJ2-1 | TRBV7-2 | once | CASSFSPIPGQGGNEQFF | TGTGCCAGCAGCTTTTCCCCCATACCGGGACAGGGCGGCAATGAGCAGTTCTTC
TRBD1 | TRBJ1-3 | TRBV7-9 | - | CASRHRDRDAVSGNTIYF | TGTGCCAGCAGGCACCGGGACAGGGACGCCGTCTCTGGAAACACCATATATTTT
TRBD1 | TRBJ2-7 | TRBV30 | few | CAWSGDSTYEQYF | TGTGCCTGGAGTGGGGACAGCACCTACGAGCAGTACTTC
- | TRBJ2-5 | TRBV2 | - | CASSPGARGTQYF | TGTGCCAGCAGTCCAGGGGCTAGGGGGACCCAGTACTTC
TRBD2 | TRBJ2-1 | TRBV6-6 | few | CAVTSGGNEQFF | TGTGCCGTTACTAGCGGGGGAAATGAGCAGTTCTTC
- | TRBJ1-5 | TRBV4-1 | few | CASSQPYRRGIQPQHF | TGCGCCAGCAGCCAGCCCTACAGGAGGGGAATTCAGCCCCAGCATTTT
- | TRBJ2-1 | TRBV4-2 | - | CASNQIWGGVSLSYNEQFF | TGTGCCAGCAACCAGATCTGGGGCGGGGTGAGCCTCTCCTACAATGAGCAGTTCTTC
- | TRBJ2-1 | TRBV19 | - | CASSIGMRGYNEQFF | TGTGCCAGTAGTATAGGGATGCGGGGCTACAATGAGCAGTTCTTC
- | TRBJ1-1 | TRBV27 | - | CASSRRGGMTEAFF | TGTGCCAGCAGCCGGAGGGGTGGGATGACTGAAGCTTTCTTT
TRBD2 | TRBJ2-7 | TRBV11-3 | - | CASPIERGHDSYEQYF | TGTGCCAGCCCTATTGAGCGGGGCCATGATTCCTACGAGCAGTACTTC
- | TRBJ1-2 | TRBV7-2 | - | CASSVGQPHGYTF | TGTGCCAGCAGCGTTGGACAGCCCCATGGCTACACCTTC
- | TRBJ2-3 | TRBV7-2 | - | CASSLGGPSSDTQYF | TGTGCCAGCAGCTTAGGAGGGCCCTCTTCAGATACGCAGTATTTT